This record looks at one TCR beta chain sequence and its context. No antigen is known for it. Germline CDR1 is MNHNS and CDR2 is SASEGT. This CDR3 has 16 amino acids. The V segment lost 4 bases and the J segment 0 bases; nucleotides outside the gene matches: 8. The data stem from a study of blood T cells in healthy people across ages. Broader study findings: Fewer expanded clones and more diversity marked long-lived versus aged donors.

With a J-beta primer mix and a sample-barcoded 5' primer, a second PCR ran roughly 7 to 11 cycles. TCRdb ran MiXCR on the 5' RACE reads and lists one entry per CDR3 protein. The sample shows 1,300,000 or so distinct CDR3 sequences, around 59% of them seen only once. The specimen was blood. The V and J genes are TRBV6-1 and TRBJ2-7; 8 positions agree with TRBD1. The TCR was taken from a young man in good health. CDR3 coding DNA: TGTGCCAGCAGTGCGGACAGGGCTCCCGTCTCCTACGAGCAGTACTTC. It is translated as CASSADRAPVSYEQYF.